Given below is one T cell receptor beta chain in context. The antigen remains undetermined. The CDR3 loop spans 15 amino acids. The entry originates in a study of T cells expressing NK-cell markers. Study-level findings and limits: Dominant NKG2C+ clonotypes made up roughly 1.0-8% of CD8+ T cells in six donors. Whether the expanded NKG2C+ T cell clones recognized HCMV remained unclear.

TCRdb reprocessed the 5' RACE reads, keeping one entry per CDR3 protein, no DNA. In total, the table holds 300,000 to 450,000 distinct CDR3 sequences. This clonotype was sampled from a man aged 18 to 69 in good health. The rearrangement joins TRBV12-3 or TRBV12-4 to TRBJ1-5. Input material: blood T cells: a sorted CD56 or NKG2C T cell subset, CD4+ or CD8+ T cells, or bulk PBMC T cells (not recorded which). The CDR3 is CASSSTSGVRTTQHF.